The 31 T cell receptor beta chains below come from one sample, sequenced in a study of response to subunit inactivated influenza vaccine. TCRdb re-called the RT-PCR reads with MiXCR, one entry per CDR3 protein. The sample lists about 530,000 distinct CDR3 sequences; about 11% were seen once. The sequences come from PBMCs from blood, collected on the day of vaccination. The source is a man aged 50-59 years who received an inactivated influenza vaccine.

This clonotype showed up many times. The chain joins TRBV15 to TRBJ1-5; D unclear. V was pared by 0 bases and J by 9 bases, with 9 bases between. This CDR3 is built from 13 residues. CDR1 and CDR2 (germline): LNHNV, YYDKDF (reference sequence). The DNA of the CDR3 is TGTGCCACCAGCAGAGATCGGGAAGGGCCCCAGCATTTT. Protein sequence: CATSRDREGPQHF. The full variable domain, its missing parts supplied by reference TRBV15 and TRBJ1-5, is DAMVIQNPRYQVTQFGKPVTLSCSQTLNHNVMYWYQQKSSQAPKLLFHYYDKDFNNEADTPDNFQSRRPNTSFCFLDIRSPGLGDTAMYLCATSRDREGPQHFGDGTRLSIL.

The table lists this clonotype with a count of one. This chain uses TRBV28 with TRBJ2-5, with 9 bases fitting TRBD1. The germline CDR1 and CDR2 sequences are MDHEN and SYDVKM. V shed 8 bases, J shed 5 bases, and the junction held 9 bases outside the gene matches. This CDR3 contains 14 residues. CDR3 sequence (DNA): TGTGCCAGCCGACAGGGGGGGACCCCCGAGACCCAGTACTTC. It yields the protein CASRQGGTPETQYF.

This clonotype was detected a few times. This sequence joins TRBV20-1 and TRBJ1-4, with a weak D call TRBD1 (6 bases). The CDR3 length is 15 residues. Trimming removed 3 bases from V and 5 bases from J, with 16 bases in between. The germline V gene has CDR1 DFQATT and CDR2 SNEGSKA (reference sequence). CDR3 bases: TGCAGTGCTAGTAGGCCAGGGGACTTCAATGAAAAACTGTTTTTT. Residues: CSASRPGDFNEKLFF.

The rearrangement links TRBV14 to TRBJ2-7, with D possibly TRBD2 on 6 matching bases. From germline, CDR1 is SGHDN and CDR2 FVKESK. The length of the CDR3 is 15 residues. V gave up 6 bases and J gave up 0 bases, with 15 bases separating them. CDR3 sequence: CASSQLASVSYEQYF. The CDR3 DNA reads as TGTGCCAGCAGTCAGCTCGCTAGCGTCTCCTACGAGCAGTACTTC.

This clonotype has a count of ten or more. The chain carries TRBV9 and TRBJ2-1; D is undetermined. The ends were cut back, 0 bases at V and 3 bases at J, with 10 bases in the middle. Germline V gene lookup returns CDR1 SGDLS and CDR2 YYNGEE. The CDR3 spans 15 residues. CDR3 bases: TGTGCCAGCAGCGTAGCTGGCAGGAGCTACAATGAGCAGTTCTTC. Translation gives CASSVAGRSYNEQFF.

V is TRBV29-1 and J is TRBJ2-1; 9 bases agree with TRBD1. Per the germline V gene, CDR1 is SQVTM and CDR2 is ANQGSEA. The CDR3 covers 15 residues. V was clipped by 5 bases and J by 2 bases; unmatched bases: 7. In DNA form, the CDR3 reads TGCAGCGTTTCAAAGGGGGACAGGGCCTACAATGAGCAGTTCTTC. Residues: CSVSKGDRAYNEQFF.

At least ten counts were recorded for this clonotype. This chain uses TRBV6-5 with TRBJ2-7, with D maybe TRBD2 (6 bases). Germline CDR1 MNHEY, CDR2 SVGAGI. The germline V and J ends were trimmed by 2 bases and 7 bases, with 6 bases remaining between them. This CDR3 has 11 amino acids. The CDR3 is CASSYGGEQYF. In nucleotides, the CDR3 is TGTGCCAGCAGTTACGGGGGGGAGCAGTACTTC.

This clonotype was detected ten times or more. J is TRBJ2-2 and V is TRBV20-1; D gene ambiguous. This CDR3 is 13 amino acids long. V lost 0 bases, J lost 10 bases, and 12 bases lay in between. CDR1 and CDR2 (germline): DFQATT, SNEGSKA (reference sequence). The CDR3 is CSARDRFGAELFF. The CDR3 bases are TGCAGTGCTAGAGATCGTTTTGGTGCGGAGCTGTTTTTT.

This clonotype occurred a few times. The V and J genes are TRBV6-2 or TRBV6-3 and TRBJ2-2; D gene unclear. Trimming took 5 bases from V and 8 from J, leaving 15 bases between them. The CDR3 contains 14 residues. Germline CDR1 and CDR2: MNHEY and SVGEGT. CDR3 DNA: TGTGCCAGCAGTCGGACGATGGCCTTGGGGGAGCTGTTTTTT. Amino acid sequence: CASSRTMALGELFF.

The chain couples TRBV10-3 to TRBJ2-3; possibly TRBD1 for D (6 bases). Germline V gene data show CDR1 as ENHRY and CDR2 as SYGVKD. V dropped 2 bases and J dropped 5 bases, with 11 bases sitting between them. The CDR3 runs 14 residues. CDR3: CAISEGRGRDTQYF. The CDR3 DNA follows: TGTGCCATCAGTGAGGGCAGGGGAAGAGATACGCAGTATTTT.

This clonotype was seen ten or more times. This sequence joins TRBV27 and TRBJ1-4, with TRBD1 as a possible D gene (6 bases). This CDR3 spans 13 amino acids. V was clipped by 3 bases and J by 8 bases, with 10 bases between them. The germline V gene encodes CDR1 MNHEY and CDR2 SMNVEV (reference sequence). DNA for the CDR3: TGTGCCAGCAGTTTTGGGGGGCACGAAAAACTGTTTTTT. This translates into CASSFGGHEKLFF. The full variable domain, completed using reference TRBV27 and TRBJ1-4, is EAQVTQNPRYLITVTGKKLTVTCSQNMNHEYMSWYRQDPGLGLRQIYYSMNVEVTDKGDVPEGYKVSRKEKRNFPLILESPSPNQTSLYFCASSFGGHEKLFFGSGTQLSVL.

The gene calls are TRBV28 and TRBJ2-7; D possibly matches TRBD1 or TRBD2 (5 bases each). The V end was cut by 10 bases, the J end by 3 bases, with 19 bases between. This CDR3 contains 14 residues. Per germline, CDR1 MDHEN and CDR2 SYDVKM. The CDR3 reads CATRVPGTNYEQYF. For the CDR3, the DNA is TGTGCCACCCGGGTGCCCGGGACGAACTACGAGCAGTACTTC.

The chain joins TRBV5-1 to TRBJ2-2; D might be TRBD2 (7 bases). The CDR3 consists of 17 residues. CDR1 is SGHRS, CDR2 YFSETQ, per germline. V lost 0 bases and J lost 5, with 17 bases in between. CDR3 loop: CASSLAQRGGRTGELFF. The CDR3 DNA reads TGCGCCAGCAGCTTGGCCCAGAGGGGGGGCCGTACCGGGGAGCTGTTTTTT.

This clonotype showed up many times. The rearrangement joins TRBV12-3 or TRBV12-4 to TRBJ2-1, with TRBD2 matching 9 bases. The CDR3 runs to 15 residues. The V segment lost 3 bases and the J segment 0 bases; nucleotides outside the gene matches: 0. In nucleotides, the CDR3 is TGTGCCAGCAGTTTTAGCGGGAGCTCCTACAATGAGCAGTTCTTC. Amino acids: CASSFSGSSYNEQFF.

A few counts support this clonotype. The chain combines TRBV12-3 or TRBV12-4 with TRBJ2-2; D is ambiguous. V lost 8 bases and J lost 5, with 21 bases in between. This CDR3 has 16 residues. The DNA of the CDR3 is TGTGCCAGCGCCTGGGTAGGAGTCAGTTTGACCGGGGAGCTGTTTTTT. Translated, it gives CASAWVGVSLTGELFF.

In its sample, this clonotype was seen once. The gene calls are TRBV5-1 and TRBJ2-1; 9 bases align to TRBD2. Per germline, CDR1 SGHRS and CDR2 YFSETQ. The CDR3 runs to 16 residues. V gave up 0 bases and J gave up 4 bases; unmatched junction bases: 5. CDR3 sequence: CASSLAPSGEYNEQFF. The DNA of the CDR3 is TGCGCCAGCAGCTTGGCCCCTAGCGGGGAATACAATGAGCAGTTCTTC.

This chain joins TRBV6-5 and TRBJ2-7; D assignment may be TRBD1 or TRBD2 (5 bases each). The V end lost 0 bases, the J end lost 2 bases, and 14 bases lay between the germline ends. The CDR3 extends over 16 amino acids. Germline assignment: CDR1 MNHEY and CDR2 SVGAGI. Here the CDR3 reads CASSYSRGAGPYEQYF. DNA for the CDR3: TGTGCCAGCAGTTACTCTAGAGGGGCTGGTCCCTACGAGCAGTACTTC.

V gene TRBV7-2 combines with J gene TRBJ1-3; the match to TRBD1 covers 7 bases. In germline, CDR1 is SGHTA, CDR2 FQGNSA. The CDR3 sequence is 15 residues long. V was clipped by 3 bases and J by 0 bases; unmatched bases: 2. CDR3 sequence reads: CASSFYRGSGNTIYF. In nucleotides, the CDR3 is TGTGCCAGCAGCTTTTACAGGGGCTCTGGAAACACCATATATTTT.

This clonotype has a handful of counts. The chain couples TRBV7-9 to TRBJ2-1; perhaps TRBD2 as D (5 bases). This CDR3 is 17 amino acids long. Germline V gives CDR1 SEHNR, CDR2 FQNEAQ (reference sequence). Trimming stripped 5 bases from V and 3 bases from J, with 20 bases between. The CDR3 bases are TGTGCCAGCAGCCTACCCCGGACTCACCTGAACTACAATGAGCAGTTCTTC. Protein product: CASSLPRTHLNYNEQFF.

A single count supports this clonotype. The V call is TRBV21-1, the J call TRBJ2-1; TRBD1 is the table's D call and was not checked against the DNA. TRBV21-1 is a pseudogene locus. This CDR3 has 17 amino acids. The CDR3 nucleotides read TGTGCCAGCAGCAAAAACCCCGGAAACCACTCCTACAATGAGCAGTTCTTC. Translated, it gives CASSKNPGNHSYNEQFF.

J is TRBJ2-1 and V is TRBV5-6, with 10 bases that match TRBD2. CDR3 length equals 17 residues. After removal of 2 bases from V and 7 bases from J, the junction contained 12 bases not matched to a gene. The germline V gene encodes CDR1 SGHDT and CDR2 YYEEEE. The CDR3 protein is CASSFPGLADRWNEQFF. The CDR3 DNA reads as TGTGCCAGCAGCTTCCCAGGACTAGCGGACCGTTGGAATGAGCAGTTCTTC.

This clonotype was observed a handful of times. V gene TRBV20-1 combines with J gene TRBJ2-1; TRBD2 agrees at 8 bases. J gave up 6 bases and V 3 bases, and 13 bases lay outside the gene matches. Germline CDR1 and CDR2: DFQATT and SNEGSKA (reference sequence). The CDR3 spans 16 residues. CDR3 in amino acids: CSARTGTSWISNEQFF. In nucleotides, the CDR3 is TGCAGTGCTAGGACCGGGACTAGTTGGATCAGCAATGAGCAGTTCTTC.

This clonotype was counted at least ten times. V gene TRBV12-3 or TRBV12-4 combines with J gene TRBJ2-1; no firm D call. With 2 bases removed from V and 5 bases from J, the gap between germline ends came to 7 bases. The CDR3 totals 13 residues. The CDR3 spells CASSLLQNNEQFF. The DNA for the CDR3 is TGTGCCAGCAGTTTATTACAGAACAATGAGCAGTTCTTC.

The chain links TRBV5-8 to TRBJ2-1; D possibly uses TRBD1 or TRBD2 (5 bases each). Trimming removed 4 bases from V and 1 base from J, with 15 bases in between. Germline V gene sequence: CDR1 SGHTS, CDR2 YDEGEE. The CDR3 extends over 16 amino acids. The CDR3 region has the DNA TGTGCCAGCAGCGTGGGGTGGGGGAAATCCTACAATGAGCAGTTCTTC. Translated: CASSVGWGKSYNEQFF.

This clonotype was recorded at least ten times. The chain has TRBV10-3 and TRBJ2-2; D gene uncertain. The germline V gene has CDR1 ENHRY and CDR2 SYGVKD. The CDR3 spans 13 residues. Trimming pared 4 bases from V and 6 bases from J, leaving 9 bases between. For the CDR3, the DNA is TGTGCCATCAGTGGAATAGGGCCCGGGGAGCTGTTTTTT. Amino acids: CAISGIGPGELFF.

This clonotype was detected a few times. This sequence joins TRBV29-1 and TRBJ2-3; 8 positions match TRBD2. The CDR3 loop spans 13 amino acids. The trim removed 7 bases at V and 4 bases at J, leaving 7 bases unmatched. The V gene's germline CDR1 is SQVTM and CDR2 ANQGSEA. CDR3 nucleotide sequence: TGCAGCGCCCGGGGGGGCGGGGCAGATACGCAGTATTTT. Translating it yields CSARGGGADTQYF.

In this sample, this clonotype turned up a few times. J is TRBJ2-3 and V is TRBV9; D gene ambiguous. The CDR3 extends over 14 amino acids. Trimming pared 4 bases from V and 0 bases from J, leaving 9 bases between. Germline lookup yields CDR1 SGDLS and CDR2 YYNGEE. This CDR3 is CASSMSASTDTQYF. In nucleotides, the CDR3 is TGTGCCAGCAGCATGAGCGCTAGCACAGATACGCAGTATTTT.

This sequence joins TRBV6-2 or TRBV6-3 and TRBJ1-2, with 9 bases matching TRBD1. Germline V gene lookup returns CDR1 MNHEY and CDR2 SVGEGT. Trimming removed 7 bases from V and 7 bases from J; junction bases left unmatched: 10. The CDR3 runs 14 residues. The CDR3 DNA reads TGTGCCAGCACACCGTCGGGACAGGGCCGTGGCTACACCTTC. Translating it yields CASTPSGQGRGYTF.

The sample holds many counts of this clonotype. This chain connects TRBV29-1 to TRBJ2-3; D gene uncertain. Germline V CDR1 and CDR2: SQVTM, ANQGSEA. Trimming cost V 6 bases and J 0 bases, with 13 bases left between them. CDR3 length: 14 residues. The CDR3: CSVALGPSTDTQYF. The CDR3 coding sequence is TGCAGCGTAGCCTTAGGACCCAGCACAGATACGCAGTATTTT.

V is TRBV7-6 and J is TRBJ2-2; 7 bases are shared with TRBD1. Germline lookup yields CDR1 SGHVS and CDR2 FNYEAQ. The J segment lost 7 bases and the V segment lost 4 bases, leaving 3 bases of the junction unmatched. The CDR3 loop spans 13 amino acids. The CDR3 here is CASSSGQVGELFF. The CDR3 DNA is TGTGCCAGCAGCTCTGGACAGGTCGGGGAGCTGTTTTTT.

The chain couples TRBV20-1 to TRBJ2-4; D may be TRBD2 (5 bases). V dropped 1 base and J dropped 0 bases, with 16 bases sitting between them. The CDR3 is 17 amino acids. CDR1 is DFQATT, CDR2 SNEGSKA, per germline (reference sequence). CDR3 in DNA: TGCAGTGCTAGAGCCGAATGGGGAGACCAAGCCAAAAACATTCAGTACTTC. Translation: CSARAEWGDQAKNIQYF.